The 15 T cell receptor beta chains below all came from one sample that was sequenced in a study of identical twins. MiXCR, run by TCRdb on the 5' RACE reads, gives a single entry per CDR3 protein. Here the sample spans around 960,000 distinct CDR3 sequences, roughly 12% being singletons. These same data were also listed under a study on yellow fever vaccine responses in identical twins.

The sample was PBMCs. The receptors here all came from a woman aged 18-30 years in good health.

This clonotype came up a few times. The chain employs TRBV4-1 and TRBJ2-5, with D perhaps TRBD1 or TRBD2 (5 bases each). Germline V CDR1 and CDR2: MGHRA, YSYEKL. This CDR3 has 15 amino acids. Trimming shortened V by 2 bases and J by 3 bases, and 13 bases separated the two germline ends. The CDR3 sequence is CASSQTGTSKETQYF. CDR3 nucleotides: TGCGCCAGCAGCCAAACCGGGACCAGCAAAGAGACCCAGTACTTC.

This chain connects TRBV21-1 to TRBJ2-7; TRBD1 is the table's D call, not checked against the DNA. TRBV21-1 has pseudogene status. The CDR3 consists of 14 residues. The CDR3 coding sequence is TGTGCCAGCAGCAGGCGACAGGGGAACTGCGAGCAGTACGTC. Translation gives CASSRRQGNCEQYV.

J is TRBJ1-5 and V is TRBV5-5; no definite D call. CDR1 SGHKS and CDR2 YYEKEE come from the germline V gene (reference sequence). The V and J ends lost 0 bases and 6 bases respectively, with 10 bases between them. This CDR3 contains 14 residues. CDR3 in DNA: TGTGCCAGCAGCTTGGACTTGTTTGGTCAGCCCCAGCATTTT. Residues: CASSLDLFGQPQHF.

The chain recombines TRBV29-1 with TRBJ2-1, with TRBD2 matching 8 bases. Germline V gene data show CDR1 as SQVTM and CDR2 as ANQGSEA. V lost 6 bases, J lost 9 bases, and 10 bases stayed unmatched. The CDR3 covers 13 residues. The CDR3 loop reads CSVAAGVRSEQFF. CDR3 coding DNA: TGCAGCGTCGCAGCGGGAGTGAGAAGTGAGCAGTTCTTC.

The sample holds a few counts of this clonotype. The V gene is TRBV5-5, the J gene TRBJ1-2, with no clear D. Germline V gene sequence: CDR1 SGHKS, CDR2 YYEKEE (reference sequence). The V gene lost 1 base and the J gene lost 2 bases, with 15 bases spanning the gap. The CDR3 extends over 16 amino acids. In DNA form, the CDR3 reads TGTGCCAGCAGCTTGAATATTGGGCCGTCGAACTATGGCTACACCTTC. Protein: CASSLNIGPSNYGYTF.

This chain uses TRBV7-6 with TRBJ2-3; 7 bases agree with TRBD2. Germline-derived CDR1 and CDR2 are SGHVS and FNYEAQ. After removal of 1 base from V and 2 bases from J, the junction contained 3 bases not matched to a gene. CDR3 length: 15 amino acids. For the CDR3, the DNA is TGTGCCAGCAGCTTAGGGGGAGGGATCACAGATACGCAGTATTTT. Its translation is CASSLGGGITDTQYF.

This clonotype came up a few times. The CDR3 is CASRRTGGNTIYF. CDR3 sequence (DNA): TGTGCCAGCAGACGGACAGGGGGGAACACCATATATTTT. The gene calls are TRBV27 and TRBJ1-3; 10 bases map to TRBD1. The CDR3 runs to 13 residues. The germline V gene has CDR1 MNHEY and CDR2 SMNVEV (reference sequence). V trimming: 6 bases; J trimming: 7 bases; junction bases outside the gene matches: 3.

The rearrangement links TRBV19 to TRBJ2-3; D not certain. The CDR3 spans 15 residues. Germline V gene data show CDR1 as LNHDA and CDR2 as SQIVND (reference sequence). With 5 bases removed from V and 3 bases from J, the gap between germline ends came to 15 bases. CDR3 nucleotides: TGTGCCAGTAGTTTTAATCCAGGAACGACAGATACGCAGTATTTT. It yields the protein CASSFNPGTTDTQYF.

CDR3: CASSQVFAVTNEKLFF. The CDR3 DNA sequence: TGTGCCAGCAGCCAAGTATTCGCGGTAACTAATGAAAAACTGTTTTTT. The V gene is TRBV4-2, the J gene TRBJ1-4; D is undetermined. The CDR3 is made up of 16 amino acids. Trimming pared 1 base from V and 1 base from J, leaving 10 bases between. CDR1 LGHNA and CDR2 YNFKEQ come from the germline V gene.

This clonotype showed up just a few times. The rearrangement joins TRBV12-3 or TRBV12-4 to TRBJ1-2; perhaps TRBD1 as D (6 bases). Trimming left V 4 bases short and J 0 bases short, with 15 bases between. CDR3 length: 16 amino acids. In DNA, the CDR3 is TGTGCCAGCAGTTGGGTGGGGACAAACTCTAACTATGGCTACACCTTC. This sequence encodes CASSWVGTNSNYGYTF.

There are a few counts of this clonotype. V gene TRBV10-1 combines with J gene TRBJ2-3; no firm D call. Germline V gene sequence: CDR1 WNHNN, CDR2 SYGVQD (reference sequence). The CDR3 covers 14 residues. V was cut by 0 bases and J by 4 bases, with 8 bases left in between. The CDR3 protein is CASSESTRSDTQYF. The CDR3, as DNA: TGCGCCAGCAGTGAGTCGACCAGGTCAGATACGCAGTATTTT.

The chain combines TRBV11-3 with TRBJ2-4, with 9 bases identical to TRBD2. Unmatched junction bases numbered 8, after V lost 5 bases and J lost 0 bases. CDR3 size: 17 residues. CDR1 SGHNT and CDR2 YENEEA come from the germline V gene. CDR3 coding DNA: TGTGCCAGCAGCCCTATTGGGACTAGCCGAGCCAAAAACATTCAGTACTTC. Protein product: CASSPIGTSRAKNIQYF.

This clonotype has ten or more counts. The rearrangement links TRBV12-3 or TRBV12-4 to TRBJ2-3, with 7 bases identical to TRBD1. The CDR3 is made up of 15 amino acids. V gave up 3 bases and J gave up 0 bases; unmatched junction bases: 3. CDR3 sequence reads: CASSFGDRSTDTQYF. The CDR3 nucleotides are TGTGCCAGCAGTTTTGGGGACAGAAGCACAGATACGCAGTATTTT.

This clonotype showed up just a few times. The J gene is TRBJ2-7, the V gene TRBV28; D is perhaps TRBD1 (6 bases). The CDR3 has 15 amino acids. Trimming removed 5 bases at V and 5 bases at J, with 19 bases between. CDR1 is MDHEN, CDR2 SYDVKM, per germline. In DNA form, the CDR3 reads TGTGCCAGCAGTGCCATACAGGGTAAGGTCCACGAGCAGTACTTC. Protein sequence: CASSAIQGKVHEQYF.

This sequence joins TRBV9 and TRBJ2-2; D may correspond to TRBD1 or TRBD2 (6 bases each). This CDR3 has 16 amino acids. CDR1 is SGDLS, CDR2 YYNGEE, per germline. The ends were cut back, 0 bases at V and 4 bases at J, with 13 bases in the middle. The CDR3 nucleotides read TGTGCCAGCAGCGTAGATGGGGGGCCGCGCACCGGGGAGCTGTTTTTT. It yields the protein CASSVDGGPRTGELFF.